These 21 T cell receptor beta chains came from one sample sequenced in a study of cytomegalovirus exposure and HLA in healthy donors. PCR primers comprised 60 Vbeta and 13 Jbeta primers. Profiling relied on immunoSEQ multiplex PCR, and the TCRdb table lists in-frame clones only, not all of them. Of about 200,000 clones in the sample, about 83% were seen once. Specimen: PBMCs. Receptor source: a girl aged 5-17 years in good health and CMV-seronegative.

This clone came up a few times. The chain joins TRBV5-6 to TRBJ2-1, with 7 bases that match TRBD2. CDR3 length: 15 residues. CDR1 and CDR2 from the germline V gene are SGHDT and YYEEEE. J was trimmed by 2 bases and V by 4 bases; bases with no gene match: 6. The CDR3 bases are TGTGCCAGCAGCGAGACCCGGGGGGCCTACAATGAGCAGTTCTTC. Its translation is CASSETRGAYNEQFF. Looking up the rest from reference TRBV5-6 and TRBJ2-1 gives the full variable domain: DAGVTQSPTHLIKTRGQQVTLRCSPKSGHDTVSWYQQALGQGPQFIFQYYEEEERQRGNFPDRFSGHQFPNYSSELNVNALLLGDSALYLCASSETRGAYNEQFFGPGTRLTVL.

The V gene is TRBV21-1, the J gene TRBJ2-7; TRBD1 is taken as the D call from the table, unchecked against the DNA. TRBV21-1 is designated a pseudogene. The CDR3 extends over 19 amino acids. CDR3 nucleotides: TGTGCCAGCAGCAAATTTCCCGTCGCGGCAGGGGGCCTCACGTGGGAGCAGTACTTC. Amino acid sequence: CASSKFPVAAGGLTWEQYF.

This clone occurred once. The chain has TRBV5-6 and TRBJ1-2; the D gene is possibly TRBD1 (6 bases). Germline CDR1 is SGHDT and CDR2 is YYEEEE. With 1 base removed from V and 2 bases from J, the gap between germline ends came to 9 bases. The CDR3 has 14 residues. The CDR3 spells CASSLNRDNYGYTF. Here the CDR3 DNA reads TGTGCCAGCAGCTTGAACAGGGACAACTATGGCTACACCTTC.

The chain joins TRBV7-2 to TRBJ1-4; D remains unclear. The CDR3 is 14 residues long. Deletions cut 5 bases from V and 4 bases from J, with 11 bases between. Germline assignment: CDR1 SGHTA and CDR2 FQGNSA. CDR3 nucleotide sequence: TGTGCCAGCAGCGAAACCCAGTTTAATGAAAAACTGTTTTTT. Its protein is CASSETQFNEKLFF.

The chain links TRBV5-4 to TRBJ2-2; TRBD2 is a possible D gene (5 bases). V dropped 4 bases and J dropped 3 bases, with 13 bases sitting between them. Germline V CDR1 and CDR2: SGHNT, YYREEE (reference sequence). The CDR3 runs to 15 residues. In nucleotides, the CDR3 is TGTGCCAGCAGCATCAGCGGCCACCACACCGGGGAGCTGTTTTTT. It codes for CASSISGHHTGELFF.

The chain carries TRBV29-1 and TRBJ2-1; unclear D gene. Germline values: CDR1 SQVTM, CDR2 ANQGSEA. V was cut by 4 bases and J by 0 bases, with 7 bases left in between. This CDR3 is 13 amino acids long. CDR3 bases: TGCAGCGTTGGTTCTAGCTCCTACAATGAGCAGTTCTTC. It encodes CSVGSSSYNEQFF.

The rearrangement links TRBV7-2 to TRBJ2-1; TRBD2 matches at 12 bases. The germline CDR1 and CDR2 sequences are SGHTA and FQGNSA. The junction had 5 bases not matched to a gene; V was cut back by 8 bases and J by 0 bases. The CDR3 is made up of 16 amino acids. CDR3 nucleotides: TGTGCCAGCCGGACTAGCGGGACCAGCTCCTACAATGAGCAGTTCTTC. As protein: CASRTSGTSSYNEQFF.

The chain links TRBV4-2 to TRBJ1-6, with 8 bases that match TRBD1. CDR3 length: 14 amino acids. With 3 bases clipped from V and 8 bases from J, the junction kept 3 bases outside the gene matches. Germline lookup yields CDR1 LGHNA and CDR2 YNFKEQ. The CDR3 nucleotides are TGTGCCAGCAGCCAGGACAGGGAGGATTCACCCCTCCACTTT. It specifies CASSQDREDSPLHF.

This chain connects TRBV4-1 to TRBJ2-3; 10 bases line up with TRBD2. With 2 bases clipped from V and 3 bases from J, the junction kept 5 bases outside the gene matches. Germline values: CDR1 MGHRA, CDR2 YSYEKL. The CDR3 is 16 amino acids. The CDR3 nucleotides are TGCGCCAGCAGCCAACTCCTAGCGGGGGCAACAGATACGCAGTATTTT. It codes for CASSQLLAGATDTQYF.

V is TRBV28 and J is TRBJ2-3, with 9 bases lining up with TRBD1. J lost 0 bases, V lost 6 bases, and 19 bases had no gene match. CDR1 MDHEN and CDR2 SYDVKM come from the germline V gene. This CDR3 has 20 residues. CDR3 sequence reads: CASSPRTGARMLASTDTQYF. CDR3 coding DNA: TGTGCCAGCAGCCCACGGACAGGGGCGAGAATGCTAGCTAGCACAGATACGCAGTATTTT.

To note about this clone: It is unclear where the CDR3 begins or ends on the DNA, so no DNA is shown, and the CDR3 is as TCRdb lists it. This chain connects TRBV7-8 to TRBJ2-3; the table gives TRBD2 as D, unverified against the DNA. A total of 13 residues make up the CDR3, ends included. The germline V gene has CDR1 SGHVS and CDR2 FQNEAQ. This CDR3 is CASSSLERDTQYF.

The chain is built from TRBV5-4 and TRBJ2-2; perhaps TRBD2 as D (5 bases). This CDR3 has 12 residues. The germline V and J ends were trimmed by 0 bases and 8 bases, with 5 bases remaining between them. The germline gives CDR1 SGHNT, CDR2 YYREEE (reference sequence). The CDR3 spells CASSLGEGELFF. The DNA of the CDR3 is TGTGCCAGCAGCTTGGGGGAGGGGGAGCTGTTTTTT.

This chain connects TRBV10-3 to TRBJ2-7, with 8 bases that match TRBD1. V was pared by 2 bases and J by 10 bases, with 7 bases of the junction left unmatched. The germline V gene has CDR1 ENHRY and CDR2 SYGVKD. The CDR3 is 13 residues long. The CDR3 loop is CAISEKDRGEQYF. The CDR3 DNA is TGTGCCATCAGTGAGAAAGACAGGGGCGAACAGTACTTC.

This clone was found a few times. The chain recombines TRBV5-6 with TRBJ2-1; 7 bases map to TRBD2. J lost 7 bases, V lost 4 bases, and 8 bases had no gene match. The CDR3 runs 14 residues. Germline CDR1 is SGHDT and CDR2 is YYEEEE. CDR3 sequence (DNA): TGTGCCAGCAGCGTGACTAGCTACTTGAATGAGCAGTTCTTC. The encoded protein is CASSVTSYLNEQFF.

This sequence joins TRBV19 and TRBJ2-5; D is possibly TRBD1 (5 bases). CDR3 length equals 14 residues. V dropped 3 bases and J dropped 5 bases, with 13 bases sitting between them. CDR1 is LNHDA and CDR2 is SQIVND in the germline V gene (reference sequence). Here the CDR3 DNA reads TGTGCCAGTAGTATTCGAGCAGGGTCGGAGACCCAGTACTTC. Translating it yields CASSIRAGSETQYF.

CDR3 nucleotides: TGTGCCAGCAGCGTCCAAGCGGGGGGGACTGAAGCTTTCTTT. Its translation: CASSVQAGGTEAFF. The chain recombines TRBV7-8 with TRBJ1-1; TRBD1 might be the D (5 bases). Germline V lookup: CDR1 SGHVS, CDR2 FQNEAQ. Trimming removed 5 bases at V and 5 bases at J, with 15 bases between. CDR3 size: 14 residues.

This clone appeared a single time. The CDR3 is CASTGLDYGYTF. For the CDR3, the DNA is TGTGCCAGTACAGGGTTAGACTATGGCTACACCTTC. This chain joins TRBV28 and TRBJ1-2, with D perhaps TRBD1 (6 bases). Germline-derived CDR1 and CDR2 are MDHEN and SYDVKM. The CDR3 covers 12 residues. V was shortened by 9 bases and J by 3 bases, with 11 bases between the two germline ends.

V and J are TRBV4-2 and TRBJ2-7; 10 bases fit TRBD2. The CDR3 has 15 residues. V was pared by 0 bases and J by 1 base, with 0 bases of the junction left unmatched. Germline assignment: CDR1 LGHNA and CDR2 YNFKEQ. This CDR3 reads CASSQELAGSYEQYF. CDR3 DNA sequence: TGTGCCAGCAGCCAAGAACTAGCGGGGTCCTACGAGCAGTACTTC.

This clone was counted a single time. V usage is TRBV29-1 and J usage is TRBJ2-5; 7 positions agree with TRBD2. The CDR3 length is 12 residues. Germline V CDR1 and CDR2: SQVTM, ANQGSEA. Losses at the gene ends were 6 bases for V and 5 bases for J; bases not matched to a gene: 6. The CDR3 loop is CSVVLGGETQYF. CDR3 coding DNA: TGCAGCGTCGTACTCGGGGGGGAGACCCAGTACTTC.

The chain combines TRBV28 with TRBJ1-1, with 7 nucleotides matching TRBD1. Germline V gives CDR1 MDHEN, CDR2 SYDVKM. CDR3 length equals 16 residues. With V trimmed by 5 bases and J by 4 bases, 13 bases remained unmatched. CDR3 sequence (DNA): TGTGCCAGCAGTGCACGGCCCGCAGGGGGTCCCACTGAAGCTTTCTTT. It translates to CASSARPAGGPTEAFF.

This chain links TRBV7-9 with TRBJ2-7, with 7 nucleotides matching TRBD2. CDR3 size: 19 residues. After removal of 8 bases from V and 3 bases from J, the junction contained 25 bases not matched to a gene. Germline V gene sequence: CDR1 SEHNR, CDR2 FQNEAQ (reference sequence). The CDR3 bases are TGTGCCAGCGGTGGTATAGGGCCGGGGAGGGGCGGGAGTATCTACGAGCAGTACTTC. Translating it yields CASGGIGPGRGGSIYEQYF.